This T cell receptor beta chain was observed in a study of cytomegalovirus exposure and HLA in healthy donors. Study results and caveats: Clonal expansion was found to be greater in HLA-associated TCR beta chains than in equally common others in a later analysis.

In the PCR, 60 Vbeta and 13 Jbeta primers were used. The table came from immunoSEQ multiplex PCR; TCRdb's copy has only in-frame clones and leaves some out. The data hold some 79,000 clones, with roughly 64% observed a single time. Comments on this clone: The antigen remains undetermined.

The V segment lost 4 bases and the J segment 2 bases; nucleotides outside the gene matches: 5. The CDR3 spans 15 residues. CDR1 is LGHNA and CDR2 is YSLEER in the germline V gene. The sequencing sample was made of PBMCs. The clonotype was recovered from a woman between 40 and 50 years old in good health and CMV-seropositive. The chain combines TRBV4-3 with TRBJ1-2, with 9 positions matching TRBD1. The CDR3 region is CASSLLGQGNYGYTF. In nucleotides, the CDR3 is TGCGCCAGCAGCCTATTGGGACAGGGAAACTATGGCTACACCTTC.